These 6 T cell receptor beta chains were all obtained from the same sample, sequenced in a study of OX40 agonist ivuxolimab in advanced cancers. Library construction relied on the immunoSEQ multiplex PCR assay. Here the immuneACCESS table is served through TCRdb, limited to in-frame sequences with V and J called. Missing clones are a known gap in these copies; in checked studies unresolved V genes cover under half, and the rest lacks a known reason. Recorded for this sample are 90,000 to 100,000 clones; more than 85% of them occurred a single time. The ten largest account for 0.82% of the sample. Here the sequenced sample was CD4+ or CD8+ T cells sorted from blood, taken in a trial of the OX40 agonist ivuxolimab. These TCRs come from an adult with an advanced solid tumor such as melanoma, head and neck, liver or kidney cancer.

V usage is TRBV7-3 and J usage is TRBJ2-2, with 13 nucleotides matching TRBD2. This CDR3 has 21 residues. The J segment lost 7 bases and the V segment lost 5 bases, leaving 22 bases of the junction unmatched. Per the germline V gene, CDR1 is SGHTA and CDR2 is FQGTGA. CDR3 region: CASSLPRTSGSTGHAGGELFF. CDR3 sequence (DNA): TGTGCCAGCAGCCTTCCTAGGACTAGCGGGAGTACGGGTCACGCAGGCGGGGAGCTGTTTTTT.

V usage is TRBV28 and J usage is TRBJ2-7; 9 bases match TRBD2. With 8 bases clipped from V and 2 bases from J, the junction kept 7 bases outside the gene matches. This CDR3 is built from 14 residues. Germline CDR1 reads MDHEN; CDR2 reads SYDVKM. Here the CDR3 DNA reads TGTGCCAGCTGCGGGGGGGTCCTTCCCTACGAGCAGTACTTC. Translation gives CASCGGVLPYEQYF.

J is TRBJ2-5 and V is TRBV9; TRBD1 agrees at 7 bases. With V trimmed by 0 bases and J by 2 bases, 1 base remained unmatched. Germline values: CDR1 SGDLS, CDR2 YYNGEE. The CDR3 has 14 amino acids. This chain's CDR3 is CASSVGGQQETQYF. The CDR3 DNA is TGTGCCAGCAGCGTAGGGGGACAGCAAGAGACCCAGTACTTC.

In this sample, this clone turned up once. The chain couples TRBV18 to TRBJ2-2; TRBD2 aligns across 10 bases. CDR1 KGHSH and CDR2 LQKENI come from the germline V gene. There are 16 residues in the CDR3. Losses at the gene ends were 6 bases for V and 1 base for J; bases not matched to a gene: 5. The CDR3 here is CASSALAGLNTGELFF. The CDR3 nucleotides read TGTGCCAGCTCGGCACTAGCGGGATTGAACACCGGGGAGCTGTTTTTT.

The chain has TRBV28 and TRBJ1-2; D gene uncertain. Trimming removed 6 bases at V and 2 bases at J, with 13 bases between. Germline assignment: CDR1 MDHEN and CDR2 SYDVKM. This CDR3 contains 14 residues. The CDR3 sequence is CASSPYRQNYGYTF. The CDR3 DNA follows: TGTGCCAGCAGCCCATATCGACAAAACTATGGCTACACCTTC.

The chain is built from TRBV25-1 and TRBJ1-2; the D gene is possibly TRBD1 (5 bases). CDR1 and CDR2 from the germline V gene are MGHDK and SYGVNS. V was cut by 5 bases and J by 5 bases, with 24 bases left in between. CDR3 length: 17 amino acids. CDR3 amino acids: CASSFPPGAVGEYGYTF. The CDR3 DNA follows: TGTGCCAGCAGTTTTCCCCCCGGGGCAGTAGGGGAGTATGGCTACACCTTC.